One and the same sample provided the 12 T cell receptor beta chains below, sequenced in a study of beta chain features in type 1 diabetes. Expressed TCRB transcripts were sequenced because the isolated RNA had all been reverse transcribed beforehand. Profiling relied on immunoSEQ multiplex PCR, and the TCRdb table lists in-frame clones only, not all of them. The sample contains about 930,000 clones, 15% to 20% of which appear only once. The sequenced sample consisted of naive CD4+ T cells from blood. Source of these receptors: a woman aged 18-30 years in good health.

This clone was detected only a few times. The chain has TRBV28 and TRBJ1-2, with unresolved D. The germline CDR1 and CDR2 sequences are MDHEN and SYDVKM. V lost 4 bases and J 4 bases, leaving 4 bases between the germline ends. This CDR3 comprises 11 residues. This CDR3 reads CASSWLYGYTF. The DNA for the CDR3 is TGTGCCAGCAGTTGGCTCTATGGCTACACCTTC.

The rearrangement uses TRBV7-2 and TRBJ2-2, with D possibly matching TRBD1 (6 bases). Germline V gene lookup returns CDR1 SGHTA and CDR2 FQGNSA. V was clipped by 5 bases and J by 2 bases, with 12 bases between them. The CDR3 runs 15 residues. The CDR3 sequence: CASSAGAGNTGELFF. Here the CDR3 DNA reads TGTGCCAGCAGCGCAGGGGCAGGAAACACCGGGGAGCTGTTTTTT.

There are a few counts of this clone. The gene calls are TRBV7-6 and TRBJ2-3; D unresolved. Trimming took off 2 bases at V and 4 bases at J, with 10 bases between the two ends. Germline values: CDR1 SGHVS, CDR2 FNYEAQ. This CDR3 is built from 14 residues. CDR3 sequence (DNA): TGTGCCAGCAGCTTACTCTCCCGGGCAGATACGCAGTATTTT. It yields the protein CASSLLSRADTQYF.

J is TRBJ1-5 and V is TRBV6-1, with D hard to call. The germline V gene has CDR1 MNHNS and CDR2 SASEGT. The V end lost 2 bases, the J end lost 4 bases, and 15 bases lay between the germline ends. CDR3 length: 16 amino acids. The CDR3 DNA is TGTGCCAGCAGTGAAAATCGGAGTCTATGGAATCAGCCCCAGCATTTT. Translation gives CASSENRSLWNQPQHF.

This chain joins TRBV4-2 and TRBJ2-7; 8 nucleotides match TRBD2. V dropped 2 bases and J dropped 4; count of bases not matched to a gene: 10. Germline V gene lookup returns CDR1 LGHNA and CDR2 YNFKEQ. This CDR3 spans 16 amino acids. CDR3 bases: TGTGCCAGCAGCCAATCATGGGGACTAGACACTTACGAGCAGTACTTC. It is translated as CASSQSWGLDTYEQYF.

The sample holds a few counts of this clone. CDR3: CASSSPRGREQYF. CDR3 nucleotides: TGTGCCAGCAGCTCTCCCAGGGGGCGCGAGCAGTACTTC. The chain recombines TRBV7-9 with TRBJ2-5; TRBD1 matches 8 bases. TRBJ2-7 matches the DNA end more closely, so the J call is doubtful. Looked up from germline, CDR1 is SEHNR and CDR2 is FQNEAQ (reference sequence). The CDR3 is 13 residues long.

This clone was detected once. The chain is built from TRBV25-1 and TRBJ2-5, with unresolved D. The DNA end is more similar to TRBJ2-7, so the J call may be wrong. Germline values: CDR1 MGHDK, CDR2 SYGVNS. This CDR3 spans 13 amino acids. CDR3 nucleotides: TGTGCCAGCAGTGAACGGACGTTTACCGAGCAGTACTTC. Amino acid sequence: CASSERTFTEQYF.

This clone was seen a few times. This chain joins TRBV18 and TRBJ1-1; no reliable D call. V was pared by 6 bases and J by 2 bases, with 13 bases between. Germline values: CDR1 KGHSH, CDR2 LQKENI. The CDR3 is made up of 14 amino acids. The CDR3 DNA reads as TGTGCCAGCTCGTCCTCAGAAGCAAACACTGAAGCTTTCTTT. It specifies CASSSSEANTEAFF.

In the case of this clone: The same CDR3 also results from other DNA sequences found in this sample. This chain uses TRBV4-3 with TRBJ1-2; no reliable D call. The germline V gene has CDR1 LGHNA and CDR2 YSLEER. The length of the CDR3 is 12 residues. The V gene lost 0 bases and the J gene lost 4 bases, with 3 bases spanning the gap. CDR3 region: CASSQEGYGYTF. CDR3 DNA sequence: TGCGCCAGCAGCCAAGAAGGCTATGGCTACACCTTC.

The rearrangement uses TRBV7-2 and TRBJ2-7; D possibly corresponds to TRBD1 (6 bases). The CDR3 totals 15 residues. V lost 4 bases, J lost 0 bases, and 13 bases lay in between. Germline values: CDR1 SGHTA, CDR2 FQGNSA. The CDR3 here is CASSSPTGNSYEQYF. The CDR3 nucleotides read TGTGCCAGCAGCTCCCCCACAGGGAACTCCTACGAGCAGTACTTC.

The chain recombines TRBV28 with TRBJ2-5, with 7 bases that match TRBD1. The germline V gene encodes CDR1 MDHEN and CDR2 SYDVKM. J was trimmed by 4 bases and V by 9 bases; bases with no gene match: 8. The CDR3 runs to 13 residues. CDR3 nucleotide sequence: TGTGCCAGTAGCACCCCAGGGGGAGAGACCCAGTACTTC. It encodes CASSTPGGETQYF.

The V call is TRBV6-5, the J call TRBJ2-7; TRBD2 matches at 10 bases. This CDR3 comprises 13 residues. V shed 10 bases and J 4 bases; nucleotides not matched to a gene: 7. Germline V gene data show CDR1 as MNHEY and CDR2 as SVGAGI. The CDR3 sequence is CATSAGGPYEQYF. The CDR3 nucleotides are TGTGCCACCTCAGCGGGAGGGCCTTACGAGCAGTACTTC.